The TCR beta chain described here comes from a study of radiotherapy plus CTLA-4 blockade in lung cancer. Looking at the study overall: Objective responses occurred in 18% of patients; around 30% had disease control.

Study-wide points: In blood, TCR clones derived from the tumor expanded after radiotherapy plus ipilimumab. Early clonal dynamics of blood T cells, together with interferon-beta, were reported as the best response predictor.

The CDR3 consists of 14 residues. CDR1 and CDR2 (germline): KGHSH, LQKENI. The V end was cut by 0 bases, the J end by 3 bases, with 9 bases between. The data were produced by immunoSEQ multiplex PCR, yet TCRdb's version contains in-frame clones alone and is incomplete. The profile covers just over 35,000 clones, with around 85% appearing a single time and roughly 5% taken by the ten largest. On this clone: Its specificity is unknown.

Sequenced here: peripheral blood, sampled from a patient treated with radiotherapy plus ipilimumab. The sequence came from a human donor with non-small cell lung cancer who had stable disease on radiotherapy plus ipilimumab. The gene calls are TRBV18 and TRBJ2-7; no definite D call. Here the CDR3 DNA reads TGTGCCAGCTCACCACCGGCCACGAACTACGAGCAGTACTTC. Translated, it gives CASSPPATNYEQYF.